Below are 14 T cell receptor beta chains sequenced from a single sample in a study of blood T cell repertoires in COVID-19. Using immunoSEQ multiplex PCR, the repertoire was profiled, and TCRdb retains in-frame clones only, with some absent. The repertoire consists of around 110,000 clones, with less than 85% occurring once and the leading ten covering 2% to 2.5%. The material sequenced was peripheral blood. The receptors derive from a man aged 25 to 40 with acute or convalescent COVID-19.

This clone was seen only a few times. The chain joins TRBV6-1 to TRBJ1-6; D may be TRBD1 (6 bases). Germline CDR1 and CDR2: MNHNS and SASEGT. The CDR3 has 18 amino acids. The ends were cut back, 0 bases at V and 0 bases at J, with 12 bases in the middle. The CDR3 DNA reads TGTGCCAGCAGTGAAGCTGACAGGATTAGCTCCTATAATTCACCCCTCCACTTT. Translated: CASSEADRISSYNSPLHF.

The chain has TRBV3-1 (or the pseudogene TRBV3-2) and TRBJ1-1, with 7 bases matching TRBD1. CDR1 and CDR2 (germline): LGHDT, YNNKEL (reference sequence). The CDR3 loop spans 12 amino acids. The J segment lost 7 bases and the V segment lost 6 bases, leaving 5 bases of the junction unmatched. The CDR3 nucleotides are TGTGCCAGCAGTCTACAGGGGATTGAAGCTTTCTTT. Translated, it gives CASSLQGIEAFF.

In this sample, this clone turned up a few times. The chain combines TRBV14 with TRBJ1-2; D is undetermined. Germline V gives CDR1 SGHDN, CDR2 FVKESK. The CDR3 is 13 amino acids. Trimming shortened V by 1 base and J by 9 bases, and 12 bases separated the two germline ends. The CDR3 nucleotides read TGTGCCAGCAGCCAAGTCGAGGGTGTCCGCTACACCTTC. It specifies CASSQVEGVRYTF.

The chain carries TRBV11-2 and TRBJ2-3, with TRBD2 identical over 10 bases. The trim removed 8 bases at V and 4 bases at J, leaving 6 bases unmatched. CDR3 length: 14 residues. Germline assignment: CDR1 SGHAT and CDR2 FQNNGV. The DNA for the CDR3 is TGTGCCAGCCGCAGACTAGCGGGCCCAGATACGCAGTATTTT. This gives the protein CASRRLAGPDTQYF.

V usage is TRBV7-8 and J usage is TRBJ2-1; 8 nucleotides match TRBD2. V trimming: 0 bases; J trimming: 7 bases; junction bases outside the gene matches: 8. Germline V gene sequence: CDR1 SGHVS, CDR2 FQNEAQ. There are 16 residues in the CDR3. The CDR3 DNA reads TGTGCCAGCAGCTTAGCGTCTAGCGGGCCTTTAAATGAGCAGTTCTTC. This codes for CASSLASSGPLNEQFF.

CDR3 amino acids: CASSLWASGTNEKLFF. CDR3 bases: TGTGCCAGCAGCTTATGGGCCTCGGGGACTAATGAAAAACTGTTTTTT. The V call is TRBV7-2, the J call TRBJ1-4; D is unresolved. Germline V gene lookup returns CDR1 SGHTA and CDR2 FQGNSA. The CDR3 is made up of 16 amino acids. The germline V and J ends were trimmed by 2 bases and 2 bases, with 12 bases remaining between them.

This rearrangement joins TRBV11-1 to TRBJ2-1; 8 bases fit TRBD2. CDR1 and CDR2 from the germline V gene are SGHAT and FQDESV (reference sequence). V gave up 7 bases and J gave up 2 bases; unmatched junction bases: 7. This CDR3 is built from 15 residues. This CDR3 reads CASTGLGTPYNEQFF. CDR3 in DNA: TGTGCCAGCACGGGACTAGGGACCCCCTACAATGAGCAGTTCTTC.

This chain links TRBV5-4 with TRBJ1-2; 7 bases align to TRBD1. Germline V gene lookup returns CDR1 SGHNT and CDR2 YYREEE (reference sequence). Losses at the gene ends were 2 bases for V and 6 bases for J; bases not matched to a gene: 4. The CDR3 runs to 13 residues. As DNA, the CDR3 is TGTGCCAGCAGCTTAGGGGGCCCAGATGGCTACACCTTC. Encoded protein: CASSLGGPDGYTF.

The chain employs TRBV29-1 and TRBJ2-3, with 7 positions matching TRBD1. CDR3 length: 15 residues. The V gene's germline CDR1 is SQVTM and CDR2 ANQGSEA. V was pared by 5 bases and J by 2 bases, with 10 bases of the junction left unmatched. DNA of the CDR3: TGCAGCGTTAACTCAGACAGGGCTTACACAGATACGCAGTATTTT. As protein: CSVNSDRAYTDTQYF.

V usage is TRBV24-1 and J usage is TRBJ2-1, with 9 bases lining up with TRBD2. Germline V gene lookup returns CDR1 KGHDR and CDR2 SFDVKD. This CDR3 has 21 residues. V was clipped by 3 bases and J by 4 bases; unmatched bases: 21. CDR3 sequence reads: CATSDPIPAGGVLHGYNEQFF. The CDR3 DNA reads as TGTGCCACCAGTGATCCCATTCCAGCGGGGGGCGTCCTCCACGGGTACAATGAGCAGTTCTTC.

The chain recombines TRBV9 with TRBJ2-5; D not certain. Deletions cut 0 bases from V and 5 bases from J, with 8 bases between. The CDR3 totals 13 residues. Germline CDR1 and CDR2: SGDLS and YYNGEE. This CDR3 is CASSVDGVETQYF. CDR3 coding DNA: TGTGCCAGCAGCGTAGATGGAGTGGAGACCCAGTACTTC.

CDR3 bases: TGTGCCAGCAGCTTAGGCTTAGGGGGTCTTTCCCAATACAATGAGCAGTTCTTC. It yields the protein CASSLGLGGLSQYNEQFF. The rearrangement links TRBV7-6 to TRBJ2-1; possible D gene TRBD1, 6 bases. Germline V gene data show CDR1 as SGHVS and CDR2 as FNYEAQ. V was pared by 1 base and J by 4 bases, with 20 bases between. The CDR3 covers 18 residues.

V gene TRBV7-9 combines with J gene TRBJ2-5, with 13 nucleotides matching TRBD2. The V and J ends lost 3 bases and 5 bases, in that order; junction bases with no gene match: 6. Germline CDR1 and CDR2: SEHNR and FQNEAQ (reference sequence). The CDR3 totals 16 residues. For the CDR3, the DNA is TGTGCCAGCAGCTTCACGACTAGCGGGGGGTCGGAGACCCAGTACTTC. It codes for CASSFTTSGGSETQYF.

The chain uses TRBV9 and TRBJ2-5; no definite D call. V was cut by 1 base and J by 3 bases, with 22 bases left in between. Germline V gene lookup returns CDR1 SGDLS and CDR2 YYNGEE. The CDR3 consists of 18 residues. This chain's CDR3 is CASSVISPSGCPKETQYF. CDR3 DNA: TGTGCCAGCAGCGTAATAAGCCCCTCCGGGTGCCCGAAAGAGACCCAGTACTTC.